The next 3 T cell receptor beta chains were all read from a single sample in a study of T cells in tumors after PD-1 blockade. Assay used: immunoSEQ multiplex PCR; TCRdb lists only in-frame clones, some missing. This table holds some 60,000 clones, about 80% found once. The specimen was PBMCs, collected before anti-PD-1 treatment. The receptors were gathered from a human donor with basal cell carcinoma.

The chain recombines TRBV3-1 (or the pseudogene TRBV3-2) with TRBJ2-7; perhaps TRBD1 as D (6 bases). Germline loops: CDR1 LGHDT, CDR2 YNNKEL (reference sequence). This CDR3 is 13 amino acids long. Trimming left V 1 base short and J 3 bases short, with 7 bases between. The CDR3 sequence is CASSQGTDYEQYF. The CDR3 DNA reads TGTGCCAGCAGCCAAGGGACAGACTACGAGCAGTACTTC.

This chain links TRBV2 with TRBJ2-7; D is perhaps TRBD2 (6 bases). The germline gives CDR1 SNHLY, CDR2 FYNNEI. The CDR3 runs to 13 residues. Here the CDR3 DNA reads TGTGCTAGCGGCCGGGACTTGACCTACGAGCAGTACTTC. Translated, it gives CASGRDLTYEQYF.

This clone has just a few counts. V gene TRBV19 combines with J gene TRBJ1-5; D is perhaps TRBD1 (6 bases). With 3 bases removed from V and 4 bases from J, the gap between germline ends came to 16 bases. Germline V gene data show CDR1 as LNHDA and CDR2 as SQIVND (reference sequence). The CDR3 totals 16 residues. The CDR3 is CASSMVLRQVNQPQHF. The DNA for the CDR3 is TGTGCCAGTAGTATGGTACTAAGACAGGTTAATCAGCCCCAGCATTTT. Looking up the rest from reference TRBV19 and TRBJ1-5 gives the full variable domain: DGGITQSPKYLFRKEGQNVTLSCEQNLNHDAMYWYRQDPGQGLRLIYYSQIVNDFQKGDIAEGYSVSREKKESFPLTVTSAQKNPTAFYLCASSMVLRQVNQPQHFGDGTRLSIL.